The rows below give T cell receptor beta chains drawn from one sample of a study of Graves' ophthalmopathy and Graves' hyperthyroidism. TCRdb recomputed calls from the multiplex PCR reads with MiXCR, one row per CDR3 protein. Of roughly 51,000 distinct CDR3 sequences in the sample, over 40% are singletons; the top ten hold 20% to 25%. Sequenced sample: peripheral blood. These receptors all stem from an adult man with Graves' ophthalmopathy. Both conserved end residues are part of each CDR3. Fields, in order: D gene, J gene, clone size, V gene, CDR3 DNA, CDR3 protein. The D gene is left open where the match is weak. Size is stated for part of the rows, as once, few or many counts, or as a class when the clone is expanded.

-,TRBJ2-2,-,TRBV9,TGTGCCAGCAGCGTAGGGGGGCGCATCACCGGGGAGCTGTTTTTT,CASSVGGRITGELFF
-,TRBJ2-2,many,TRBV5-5,TGTGCCAGCAGCCTAACCCCGGGACCGCGAACAGGGTGGGAGCTGTTTTTT,CASSLTPGPRTGWELFF
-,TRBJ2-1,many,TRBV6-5,TGTGCCAGCAGTTACTCGAGGGCTCGGCCGGAGTTCTTC,CASSYSRARPEFF
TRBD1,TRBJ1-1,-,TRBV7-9,TGTGCCAGCAGGGGGGGACAGCCGAACACTGGAGCTTTCTTT,CASRGGQPNTGAFF
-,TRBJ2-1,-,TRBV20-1,TGCAGTGCCAGTAGCGCGGGATCTAGCTACAATGAGCAGTTCTTC,CSASSAGSSYNEQFF
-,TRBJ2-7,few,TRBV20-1,TGCAGTGCTAGAGACAATAGACTAGGGTACGAGCAGTACTTC,CSARDNRLGYEQYF
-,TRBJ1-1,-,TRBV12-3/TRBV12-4,TGTGCCAGCAGTACCCTCCAGGGCCCCACTGAAGCTTTCTTT,CASSTLQGPTEAFF
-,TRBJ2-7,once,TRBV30,TGTGCCTGGAACTGGGGGCGGAGCGAGCAGTACTTC,CAWNWGRSEQYF
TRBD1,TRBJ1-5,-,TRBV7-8,TGTGCCAGCAGCTTAAGCGACAGGGCGAATCAGCCCCAGCATTTT,CASSLSDRANQPQHF
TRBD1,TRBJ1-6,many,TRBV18,TGTGCCAGCTCACCACTCAATCCGGGACAGGGGAATTCACCCCTCCACTTT,CASSPLNPGQGNSPLHF